This T cell receptor (beta chain) was sequenced for a study of cytomegalovirus exposure and HLA in healthy donors. Study details: A prior study identified 110 million or so unique TCR beta sequences from 150 million to 200 million T cells. Study findings and constraints: Further analysis was carried out later, and it showed several of the most significant clusters appearing linked to common viral pathogens. Some V segments, TRBV6-2 and TRBV6-3 among them, were indistinguishable and were therefore excluded.

Vbeta (60) and Jbeta (13) primers were used in the PCR. Only in-frame clones appear in the TCRdb table, and some are missing; sequencing was by immunoSEQ multiplex PCR. The repertoire includes about 150,000 clones, almost 85% of them detected once, and roughly 0.38% sits in the top ten. CDR1 SGDLS and CDR2 YYNGEE come from the germline V gene. The J segment lost 0 bases and the V segment lost 0 bases, leaving 2 bases of the junction unmatched. The CDR3 contains 17 residues. A word on this clone: Its antigen is unidentified.

The sequence derives from a boy aged 2 to 9 in good health and CMV-seronegative. The sequenced material came from PBMCs. The chain combines TRBV9 with TRBJ2-3; 12 nucleotides line up with TRBD2. The CDR3 reads CASSVGTSGRSTDTQYF. The CDR3 DNA sequence: TGTGCCAGCAGCGTAGGAACTAGCGGGAGGAGCACAGATACGCAGTATTTT. The variable domain in full, completed from reference TRBV9 and TRBJ2-3, reads DSGVTQTPKHLITATGQRVTLRCSPRSGDLSVYWYQQSLDQGLQFLIQYYNGEERAKGNILERFSAQQFPDLHSELNLSSLELGDSALYFCASSVGTSGRSTDTQYFGPGTRLTVL.